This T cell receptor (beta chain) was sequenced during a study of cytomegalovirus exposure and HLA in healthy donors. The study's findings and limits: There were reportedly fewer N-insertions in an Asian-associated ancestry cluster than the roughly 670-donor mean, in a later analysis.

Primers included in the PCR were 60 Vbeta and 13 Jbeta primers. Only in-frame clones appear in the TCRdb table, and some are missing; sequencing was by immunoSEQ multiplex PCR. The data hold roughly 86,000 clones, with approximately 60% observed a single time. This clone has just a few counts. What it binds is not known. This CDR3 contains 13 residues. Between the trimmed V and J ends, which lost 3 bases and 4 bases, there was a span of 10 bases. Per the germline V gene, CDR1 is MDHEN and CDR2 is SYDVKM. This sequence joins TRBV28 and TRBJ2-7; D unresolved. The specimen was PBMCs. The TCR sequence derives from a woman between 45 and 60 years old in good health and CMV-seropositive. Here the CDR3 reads CASSLHWAYEQYF. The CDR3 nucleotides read TGTGCCAGCAGTTTGCACTGGGCTTACGAGCAGTACTTC.